The rows below give T cell receptor beta chains drawn from one sample of a study of T cells in narcolepsy. The method was immunoSEQ multiplex PCR; TCRdb's version includes in-frame clones alone and lacks a portion of them. This sample yields 25,000 to 35,000 clones, of which roughly 88% are seen a single time; 1.2% belongs to the top ten. The specimen sequenced was CD45RA- memory CD4+ T cells from PBMCs. The receptors were gathered from a human donor with narcolepsy. CDR3s include the opening cysteine and the closing phenylalanine or tryptophan. D genes are given only for firm matches. Not every row has a clone size; where given, it reads once, few, many or a size class.

clone_size,j_call,d_call,v_call,cdr3_nt,cdr3_aa
few,TRBJ1-3,NA,TRBV7-9,TGTGCCAGCAGCTTTGGAAACACCATATATTTT,CASSFGNTIYF
NA,TRBJ2-2,TRBD1,TRBV12-5,TGTGCTAGTGGTTTGGAGACAGGGAGTGGTGGCGGGGAGCTGTTTTTT,CASGLETGSGGGELFF
NA,TRBJ2-7,NA,TRBV18,TGTGCCAGCTCAGGCTCGGGGGCCGTTACCTACGAGCAGTACTTC,CASSGSGAVTYEQYF
NA,TRBJ1-1,NA,TRBV28,TGTGCCAGCAGTTTAACAGGGCTTAACACTGAAGCTTTCTTT,CASSLTGLNTEAFF
NA,TRBJ2-7,NA,TRBV7-9,TGTGCCAGCAGCCCGGGGACGGTAAACTACGAGCAGTACTTC,CASSPGTVNYEQYF
NA,TRBJ2-5,NA,TRBV18,TGTGCCAGCTCACCAACGGCAGGTTCCATTGGGGAGACCCAGTACTTC,CASSPTAGSIGETQYF
NA,TRBJ2-3,TRBD2,TRBV9,TGTGCCAGCAGCGCTGGACTAGCGGGGAGCACAGATACGCAGTATTTT,CASSAGLAGSTDTQYF
NA,TRBJ1-6,NA,TRBV11-2,TGTGCCAGCAGCTTGGTTTATAATTCACCCCTCCACTTT,CASSLVYNSPLHF
NA,TRBJ2-1,NA,TRBV13,TGTGCCAGCAGTAAAGTCCATGAGCAGTTCTTC,CASSKVHEQFF
NA,TRBJ1-3,NA,TRBV7-6,TGTGCCAGCAGCTTACAGGGATCTGGAAACACCATATATTTT,CASSLQGSGNTIYF
NA,TRBJ1-5,NA,TRBV7-6,TGTGCCAGCAGCCAACAAGGGTTTCGGGAAGATCAGCCCCAGCATTTT,CASSQQGFREDQPQHF
NA,TRBJ2-7,NA,TRBV27,TGTGCCAGCAGTTTGGCAGAGCAGTACTTC,CASSLAEQYF
NA,TRBJ1-1,NA,TRBV7-2,TGTGCCAGCAGCTTATCCGTGACAGTTGAAGCTTTCTTT,CASSLSVTVEAFF
NA,TRBJ2-7,NA,TRBV5-6,TGTGCCAGCAGCTTAAGGCAGGGACAAAGGGAGCAGTACTTC,CASSLRQGQREQYF
NA,TRBJ2-7,NA,TRBV28,TGTGCCAGCAATGCGGTTTCCTACGAGCAGTACTTC,CASNAVSYEQYF
once,TRBJ1-5,TRBD1,TRBV29-1,TGCAGCGTTGAAGCAGGGGGCGGTCAGCCCCAGCATTTT,CSVEAGGGQPQHF
NA,TRBJ2-1,NA,TRBV25-1,TGTGCCACCCGTGATGGAACCTACAATGAGCAGTTCTTC,CATRDGTYNEQFF
NA,TRBJ2-5,NA,TRBV27,TGTGCCAGCAGAGCTACCACGGGGGGCAGATTTCAAGAGACCCAGTACTTC,CASRATTGGRFQETQYF
NA,TRBJ2-2,TRBD2,TRBV5-1,TGCGCCAGCAGCTGGGCGGGAGTGGGAACCGGGGAGCTGTTTTTT,CASSWAGVGTGELFF
NA,TRBJ2-6,NA,TRBV4-3,TGCGCCAGCAGCCAAGATATCAGGGCGTCCGGGGCCAACGTCCTGACTTTC,CASSQDIRASGANVLTF
NA,TRBJ2-7,NA,TRBV9,TGTGCCAGCAGCGTAGATGTAGGGCTCTACGAGCAGTACTTC,CASSVDVGLYEQYF
few,TRBJ1-6,TRBD1,TRBV5-1,TGCGCCAGCAGCTTGGGGGACAGGGGGCCTTCACCCCTCCACTTT,CASSLGDRGPSPLHF